The clone carrying this T cell receptor beta chain has at least ten counts. Building the TCR beta libraries relied on iRepertoire HTBI primers, and CDR3 regions underwent Arm-PCR. TCRdb re-called the multiplex PCR reads with MiXCR, one entry per CDR3 protein. The sample includes a few hundred thousand distinct CDR3 sequences, around 15% of them seen just once. The length of the CDR3 is 15 residues. The germline V gene has CDR1 MDHEN and CDR2 SYDVKM. The V end lost 6 bases, the J end lost 8 bases, and 19 bases lay between the germline ends. The record originates from a study of regulatory T cells in long-lasting Graves disease. Specified time point: newly diagnosed GD, antithyroid drugs for less than 3 months. Scientists built the TCR library using RNA that was extracted from PBMCs. The same data also contributed to another study, on T cells in Graves' hyperthyroidism and ophthalmopathy.

The sequencing used peripheral blood mononuclear cells (PBMCs), collected at new diagnosis, from a patient treated with antithyroid drugs. The source of this sequence is a woman aged 45-65 years with Graves disease. The genes are TRBV28 and TRBJ1-4; a weak D match, TRBD1 (6 bases). The CDR3 coding sequence is TGTGCCAGCAGCCCAGGACAGCCACTGAGCGAAAAACTGTTTTTT. The encoded protein is CASSPGQPLSEKLFF.